Below, 29 T cell receptor beta chains from the same sample are listed, as sequenced in a study of naive and memory T cell subsets. The beta constant-region primer was an equimolar mix of two oligonucleotides covering TRBC1 and TRBC2. Nested alpha and beta constant-region primers with the SP2 primer drove four PCR rounds on ligated cDNA. TCRdb used MiXCR to reprocess the UMI-ligation and nested PCR reads, holding one entry per CDR3 protein. Among 95,000 to 150,000 distinct CDR3 sequences listed, about 36% were seen once. The sequenced material came from central memory CD4+ T cells from blood. The receptor set was obtained from a human donor in good health.

V usage is TRBV30 and J usage is TRBJ2-7, with TRBD1 identical over 7 bases. Germline assignment: CDR1 GTSNPN and CDR2 SVGIG (reference sequence). V lost 2 bases, J lost 4 bases, and 5 bases stayed unmatched. The CDR3 consists of 13 residues. The CDR3 loop is CAWSPTGSYEQYF. CDR3 in DNA: TGTGCCTGGAGTCCGACAGGGTCATACGAGCAGTACTTC.

The chain uses TRBV20-1 and TRBJ2-5; maybe TRBD2 (6 bases). V lost 6 bases and J lost 3, with 20 bases in between. Germline CDR1 DFQATT, CDR2 SNEGSKA (reference sequence). The CDR3 contains 15 residues. In nucleotides, the CDR3 is TGCAGTGCCCCCAACCCCGGGACTCGTGAAGAGACCCAGTACTTC. Residues: CSAPNPGTREETQYF.

CDR3 in amino acids: CASSSGLAGYNEQFF. The CDR3 DNA follows: TGTGCCAGCAGCTCGGGACTAGCGGGGTACAATGAGCAGTTCTTC. V is TRBV11-2 and J is TRBJ2-1; 13 bases map to TRBD2. Germline CDR1 reads SGHAT; CDR2 reads FQNNGV. The CDR3 is made up of 15 amino acids. The V gene end was trimmed by 4 bases and the J gene end by 4 bases; junction bases not matched to a gene: 1.

This clonotype was seen a few times. The rearrangement joins TRBV27 to TRBJ2-7, with D possibly being TRBD1 (5 bases). Looked up from germline, CDR1 is MNHEY and CDR2 is SMNVEV (reference sequence). The CDR3 contains 14 residues. V lost 6 bases and J lost 2, with 14 bases in between. In nucleotides, the CDR3 is TGTGCCAGCAGGCCTTTTAGCAGGGCCTACGAGCAGTACTTC. Translation gives CASRPFSRAYEQYF.

This clonotype was counted a few times. The chain combines TRBV6-5 with TRBJ1-2; D remains unclear. Germline CDR1 MNHEY, CDR2 SVGAGI. The CDR3 consists of 14 residues. Trimming stripped 0 bases from V and 6 bases from J, with 11 bases between. The DNA for the CDR3 is TGTGCCAGCAGTTACTCGAATAGGGTTAATGGCTACACCTTC. This codes for CASSYSNRVNGYTF.

The chain's CDR3 is CASSSLGTSNRNEQFF. In DNA, the CDR3 is TGTGCCAGTAGTTCTCTCGGGACTAGCAATAGGAATGAGCAGTTCTTC. The V gene is TRBV19, the J gene TRBJ2-1, with 9 bases that match TRBD2. Germline V gene sequence: CDR1 LNHDA, CDR2 SQIVND (reference sequence). The J segment lost 7 bases and the V segment lost 5 bases, leaving 12 bases of the junction unmatched. The CDR3 sequence is 16 residues long.

CDR3 bases: TGTGCCAGCAGCTTAGTATCGGCAGATACGCAGTATTTT. As protein: CASSLVSADTQYF. This sequence joins TRBV7-2 and TRBJ2-3, with no clear D. CDR3 length equals 13 residues. V lost 1 base to trimming and J lost 4 bases, with 6 bases between them. Germline V lookup: CDR1 SGHTA, CDR2 FQGNSA.

The rearrangement uses TRBV7-6 and TRBJ2-1; no reliable D call. Between the trimmed V and J ends, which lost 5 bases and 6 bases, there was a span of 11 bases. Germline V gene sequence: CDR1 SGHVS, CDR2 FNYEAQ. This CDR3 has 13 residues. The CDR3 nucleotides read TGTGCCAGCAGCCCAAACATCCTCAATGAGCAGTTCTTC. As protein: CASSPNILNEQFF.

The chain has TRBV5-1 and TRBJ1-2, with unresolved D. The CDR3 covers 14 residues. In germline, CDR1 is SGHRS, CDR2 YFSETQ. Trimming stripped 0 bases from V and 4 bases from J, with 10 bases between. CDR3 sequence (DNA): TGCGCCAGCAGCTTGGATGGGGAGGGCTATGGCTACACCTTC. It specifies CASSLDGEGYGYTF.

This clonotype has at least ten counts. The chain has TRBV3-1 and TRBJ2-4; D assignment may be TRBD1 or TRBD2 (5 bases each). The V end lost 0 bases, the J end lost 1 base, and 7 bases lay between the germline ends. The germline V gene has CDR1 LGHDT and CDR2 YNNKEL (reference sequence). There are 15 residues in the CDR3. As DNA, the CDR3 is TGTGCCAGCAGCCAAGACAGGGAGGCCAAAAACATTCAGTACTTC. Translated: CASSQDREAKNIQYF.

The chain links TRBV13 to TRBJ1-4; D remains unclear. Germline CDR1 and CDR2: PRHDT and FYEKMQ (reference sequence). Between the trimmed V and J ends, which lost 4 bases and 8 bases, there was a span of 8 bases. The CDR3 is 12 amino acids. CDR3 in DNA: TGTGCCAGCAGCTCCGGATACGAAAAACTGTTTTTT. Translation: CASSSGYEKLFF.

The chain joins TRBV12-3 or TRBV12-4 to TRBJ2-2, with D possibly matching TRBD1 (6 bases). The CDR3 spans 12 residues. The V gene lost 6 bases and the J gene lost 5 bases, with 7 bases spanning the gap. CDR3 sequence (DNA): TGTGCCAGCAGCACAGGGACCGGGGAGCTGTTTTTT. Protein: CASSTGTGELFF.

This clonotype was observed many times. The rearrangement links TRBV3-1 to TRBJ2-1, with unresolved D. This CDR3 is 11 amino acids long. Trimming removed 8 bases at V and 7 bases at J, with 9 bases between. Germline CDR1 is LGHDT and CDR2 is YNNKEL (reference sequence). In DNA, the CDR3 is TGTGCCAGCTCTAGAGGAAATGAGCAGTTCTTC. This gives the protein CASSRGNEQFF.

This rearrangement joins TRBV28 to TRBJ2-7; 8 nucleotides align to TRBD2. Germline V gene lookup returns CDR1 MDHEN and CDR2 SYDVKM. V was clipped by 6 bases and J by 3 bases; unmatched bases: 10. The CDR3 has 15 residues. CDR3 protein: CASRGGIAGFYEQYF. The DNA for the CDR3 is TGTGCCAGCAGGGGGGGAATAGCGGGATTCTACGAGCAGTACTTC. Drawing the rest from reference TRBV28 and TRBJ2-7, the complete variable domain is DVKVTQSSRYLVKRTGEKVFLECVQDMDHENMFWYRQDPGLGLRLIYFSYDVKMKEKGDIPEGYSVSREKKERFSLILESASTNQTSMYLCASRGGIAGFYEQYFGPGTRLTVT.

The chain combines TRBV28 with TRBJ1-5; TRBD1 is a possible D gene (5 bases). From germline, CDR1 is MDHEN and CDR2 SYDVKM. Trimming stripped 8 bases from V and 7 bases from J, with 15 bases between. This CDR3 is 13 amino acids long. CDR3 protein: CASRRGGRQPQHF. CDR3 coding DNA: TGTGCCAGCCGACGGGGGGGAAGGCAGCCCCAGCATTTT.

CDR3 nucleotides: TGTGCCAGCAGTTTATATGCGGGAGGGGCCTACAATGAGCAGTTCTTC. Residues: CASSLYAGGAYNEQFF. The rearrangement links TRBV28 to TRBJ2-1; the match to TRBD2 covers 9 bases. The CDR3 runs 16 residues. From germline, CDR1 is MDHEN and CDR2 SYDVKM. The V gene end was trimmed by 1 base and the J gene end by 2 bases; junction bases not matched to a gene: 3.

This clonotype was recorded once. CDR3 coding DNA: TGCGCCAGCAGCACGCGAGGTTTAGGTAGCGGGACCGGCGGGGAGCTGTTTTTT. It codes for CASSTRGLGSGTGGELFF. The chain uses TRBV4-1 and TRBJ2-2, with 8 bases that match TRBD2. This CDR3 contains 18 residues. J was trimmed by 7 bases and V by 5 bases; bases with no gene match: 18. From germline, CDR1 is MGHRA and CDR2 YSYEKL.

This chain joins TRBV5-1 and TRBJ1-1; TRBD1 matches at 7 bases. From germline, CDR1 is SGHRS and CDR2 YFSETQ. This CDR3 is built from 16 residues. V trimming: 0 bases; J trimming: 1 base; junction bases outside the gene matches: 6. CDR3 nucleotide sequence: TGCGCCAGCAGCTTGGAGGCAGGGGGTTCGAACACTGAAGCTTTCTTT. Translation gives CASSLEAGGSNTEAFF. The variable domain in full, with the rest retrieved from reference TRBV5-1 and TRBJ1-1, is KAGVTQTPRYLIKTRGQQVTLSCSPISGHRSVSWYQQTPGQGLQFLFEYFSETQRNKGNFPGRFSGRQFSNSRSEMNVSTLELGDSALYLCASSLEAGGSNTEAFFGQGTRLTVV.

This clonotype has at least ten counts. V gene TRBV14 combines with J gene TRBJ2-1; D remains unclear. Germline values: CDR1 SGHDN, CDR2 FVKESK. Trimming left V 0 bases short and J 9 bases short, with 15 bases between. The CDR3 consists of 15 residues. CDR3 in amino acids: CASSQDRIRSGEQFF. Written as DNA, the CDR3 is TGTGCCAGCAGCCAAGATAGGATTAGGAGTGGTGAGCAGTTCTTC.

This clonotype was recorded many times. The J gene is TRBJ2-1, the V gene TRBV28; perhaps TRBD2 as D (6 bases). The CDR3 covers 14 residues. V was cut by 7 bases and J by 2 bases, with 12 bases left in between. Germline V lookup: CDR1 MDHEN, CDR2 SYDVKM. The CDR3 DNA sequence: TGTGCCAGCACCCCCGGGACTGCCTACAATGAGCAGTTCTTC. Protein product: CASTPGTAYNEQFF.

This chain connects TRBV7-3 to TRBJ2-1, with 13 bases identical to TRBD2. Germline loops: CDR1 SGHTA, CDR2 FQGTGA. This CDR3 is 15 amino acids long. J gave up 5 bases and V 4 bases, and 2 bases lay outside the gene matches. The CDR3 DNA is TGTGCCAGCAGCTCCGGACTAGCGGGAGACAATGAGCAGTTCTTC. Protein sequence: CASSSGLAGDNEQFF.

DNA of the CDR3: TGCGCCAGCAGCCAACTAGCGGGAGGGGCCAATGAGCAGTTCTTC. Translating it yields CASSQLAGGANEQFF. This chain links TRBV4-3 with TRBJ2-1, with 12 nucleotides matching TRBD2. The CDR3 sequence is 15 residues long. The trim removed 2 bases at V and 6 bases at J, leaving 2 bases unmatched. The germline CDR1 and CDR2 sequences are LGHNA and YSLEER.

This clonotype occurred a few times. CDR3 sequence (DNA): TGTGCCATCAGTGAGGGGGGCTACGAGCAGTACTTC. It translates to CAISEGGYEQYF. The gene calls are TRBV10-3 and TRBJ2-7; TRBD1 or TRBD2 may be the D gene (5 bases each). The CDR3 length is 12 residues. The germline gives CDR1 ENHRY, CDR2 SYGVKD. V was cut by 2 bases and J by 3 bases, with 5 bases left in between.

This clonotype was found many times. The CDR3 coding sequence is TGCAGTGCTAGAAAGGGCAGGGGCTGGGGACAGCCCCAGCATTTT. This sequence encodes CSARKGRGWGQPQHF. The gene calls are TRBV20-1 and TRBJ1-5, with D perhaps TRBD1 (6 bases). Trimming cost V 2 bases and J 7 bases, with 18 bases left between them. The CDR3 has 15 residues. CDR1 and CDR2 from the germline V gene are DFQATT and SNEGSKA (reference sequence).

The CDR3 nucleotides read TGTGCCATCAGCGCCCAGGGTACTGGGGCCAACGTCCTGACTTTC. Protein: CAISAQGTGANVLTF. This chain uses TRBV10-3 with TRBJ2-6; D is perhaps TRBD1 (5 bases). Per the germline V gene, CDR1 is ENHRY and CDR2 is SYGVKD. The V end was cut by 6 bases, the J end by 2 bases, with 11 bases between. This CDR3 contains 15 residues.

This clonotype was seen repeatedly, ten times or more. The genes are TRBV24-1 and TRBJ2-1; possibly TRBD2 for D (5 bases). Germline V CDR1 and CDR2: KGHDR, SFDVKD. The CDR3 runs to 14 residues. Trimming removed 6 bases from V and 2 bases from J, with 10 bases in between. The CDR3 nucleotides are TGTGCCACCAGTACGAGCGGACCCTACAATGAGCAGTTCTTC. It specifies CATSTSGPYNEQFF.

This clonotype occurred once. The V gene is TRBV27, the J gene TRBJ1-1; D uncertain. Germline CDR1 reads MNHEY; CDR2 reads SMNVEV (reference sequence). Trimming shortened V by 10 bases and J by 0 bases, and 12 bases separated the two germline ends. This CDR3 has 13 amino acids. In DNA form, the CDR3 reads TGTGCCACCGCTCTGGGAGTGAACACTGAAGCTTTCTTT. Translated, it gives CATALGVNTEAFF.

This clonotype was detected only a few times. V is TRBV20-1 and J is TRBJ2-7; maybe TRBD1 (6 bases). V lost 7 bases, J lost 6 bases, and 13 bases lay in between. The CDR3 length is 11 residues. Germline CDR1 DFQATT, CDR2 SNEGSKA (reference sequence). CDR3 in DNA: TGCAGTGTCACACAGGGCCTCGAGCAGTACTTC. Protein sequence: CSVTQGLEQYF.

In nucleotides, the CDR3 is TGTGCCAGCAGCTCATTGACAGGGCGTAATGAGCAGTTCTTC. Residues: CASSSLTGRNEQFF. The rearrangement joins TRBV11-2 to TRBJ2-1; the match to TRBD1 covers 7 bases. V trimming: 4 bases; J trimming: 7 bases; junction bases outside the gene matches: 7. Germline CDR1 SGHAT, CDR2 FQNNGV. The CDR3 loop spans 14 amino acids.